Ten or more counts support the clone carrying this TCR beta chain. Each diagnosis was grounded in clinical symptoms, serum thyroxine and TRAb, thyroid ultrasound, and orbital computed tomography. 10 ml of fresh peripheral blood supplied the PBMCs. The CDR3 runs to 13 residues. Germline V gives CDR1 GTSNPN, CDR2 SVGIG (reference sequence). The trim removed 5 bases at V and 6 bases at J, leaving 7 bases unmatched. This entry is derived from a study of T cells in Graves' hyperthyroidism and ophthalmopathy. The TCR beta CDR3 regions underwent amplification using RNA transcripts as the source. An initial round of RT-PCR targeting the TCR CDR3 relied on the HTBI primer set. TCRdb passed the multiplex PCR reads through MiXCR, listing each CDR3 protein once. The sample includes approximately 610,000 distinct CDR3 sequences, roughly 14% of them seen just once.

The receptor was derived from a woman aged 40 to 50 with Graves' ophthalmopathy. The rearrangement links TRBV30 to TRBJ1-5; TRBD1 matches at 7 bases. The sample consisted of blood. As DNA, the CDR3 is TGTGCCTGGGGACGACAGGGACGTCAGCCCCAGCATTTT. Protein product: CAWGRQGRQPQHF. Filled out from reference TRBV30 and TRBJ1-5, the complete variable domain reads SQTIHQWPATLVQPVGSPLSLECTVEGTSNPNLYWYRQAAGRGLQLLFYSVGIGQISSEVPQNLSASRPQDRQFILSSKKLLLSDSGFYLCAWGRQGRQPQHFGDGTRLSIL.